Each of the 21 T cell receptor beta chains below was sequenced from the same sample in a study of low-dose radiotherapy and immunotherapy resistance in tumors. TRAV- and TRBV-specific primers, spanning alpha and beta chains, primed first-strand cDNA. TCRs were put through roughly 19 PCR cycles of amplification with Phusion. A constant-region primer and the V-primer adapter served as the primer pair. TCRdb ran MiXCR on the reads and lists one entry per CDR3 protein. The data hold tens of thousands of distinct CDR3 sequences, with approximately 26% observed a single time. The time point: before trial treatment. The specimen comprised PBMCs, sampled before treatment. The receptors stem from a male donor with rectosigmoid adenocarcinoma.

This clonotype was seen repeatedly, ten times or more. The chain employs TRBV5-1 and TRBJ2-3, with D hard to call. V lost 2 bases, J lost 1 base, and 17 bases lay in between. The germline V gene has CDR1 SGHRS and CDR2 YFSETQ. The CDR3 spans 17 residues. The CDR3 spells CASSFAERSGGTDTQYF. CDR3 DNA: TGCGCCAGCAGCTTCGCCGAAAGGAGTGGGGGCACAGATACGCAGTATTTT.

This clonotype has a count of ten or more. V gene TRBV5-1 combines with J gene TRBJ2-2, with D maybe TRBD1 (5 bases). Germline loops: CDR1 SGHRS, CDR2 YFSETQ. V gave up 5 bases and J gave up 3 bases, with 5 bases separating them. The CDR3 extends over 12 amino acids. CDR3 sequence reads: CASRGDTGELFF. CDR3 sequence (DNA): TGCGCCAGCAGAGGGGACACCGGGGAGCTGTTTTTT.

The chain is built from TRBV19 and TRBJ2-7, with 9 bases aligning to TRBD1. The ends lost 3 bases at V and 0 bases at J; junction bases unmatched: 3. CDR1 is LNHDA and CDR2 is SQIVND in the germline V gene (reference sequence). There are 15 residues in the CDR3. This CDR3 is CASSMGQGLSYEQYF. In nucleotides, the CDR3 is TGTGCCAGTAGTATGGGACAGGGCCTCTCCTACGAGCAGTACTTC.

There are many counts of this clonotype. This chain connects TRBV6-1 to TRBJ2-3; no firm D call. With 0 bases removed from V and 5 bases from J, the gap between germline ends came to 9 bases. The CDR3 spans 14 residues. Germline CDR1 reads MNHNS; CDR2 reads SASEGT. DNA of the CDR3: TGTGCCAGCAGTGAAGCGCTTCTAGAAGATACGCAGTATTTT. Amino acid sequence: CASSEALLEDTQYF.

There are many counts of this clonotype. J is TRBJ2-7 and V is TRBV19, with 7 bases identical to TRBD2. Germline assignment: CDR1 LNHDA and CDR2 SQIVND (reference sequence). The CDR3 length is 13 residues. V lost 5 bases to trimming and J lost 3 bases; unmatched junction nucleotides: 4. CDR3 sequence (DNA): TGTGCCAGTAGTGCCGGGACTATCTACGAGCAGTACTTC. This encodes CASSAGTIYEQYF. The whole variable domain, remainder taken from reference TRBV19 and TRBJ2-7, is DGGITQSPKYLFRKEGQNVTLSCEQNLNHDAMYWYRQDPGQGLRLIYYSQIVNDFQKGDIAEGYSVSREKKESFPLTVTSAQKNPTAFYLCASSAGTIYEQYFGPGTRLTVT.

Points on this clonotype: This is likely an artifact of a read error, given a far larger clone one base away. The chain has TRBV28 and TRBJ2-1; 8 nucleotides match TRBD2. The CDR3 is 15 residues long. Germline-derived CDR1 and CDR2 are MDHEN and SYDVKM. V was pared by 6 bases and J by 10 bases, with 14 bases of the junction left unmatched. In DNA form, the CDR3 reads TGTGCCAGCAGCCCAACTAGCGGTCCCTTTTACGAGCAGTTCTTC. It translates to CASSPTSGPFYEQFF.

This chain connects TRBV28 to TRBJ2-7, with TRBD1 matching 7 bases. V shed 4 bases, J shed 3 bases, and the junction held 15 bases outside the gene matches. This CDR3 is built from 17 residues. Germline values: CDR1 MDHEN, CDR2 SYDVKM. The CDR3 loop reads CASSSQLQGSRFYEQYF. The CDR3 coding sequence is TGTGCCAGCAGTTCCCAGTTACAGGGGTCTCGTTTCTACGAGCAGTACTTC.

Of note for this clonotype: This likely reflects a read error, since a far larger clone is one base away. CDR3 sequence: CASSTSATNEKLFF. CDR3 DNA: TGTGCCAGCAGCACTTCTGCAACTAATGAAAAACTGTTTTTT. This sequence joins TRBV7-3 and TRBJ1-4, with unresolved D. The CDR3 is made up of 14 amino acids. Germline V gene sequence: CDR1 SGHTA, CDR2 FQGTGA. The V and J ends lost 5 bases and 0 bases respectively, with 7 bases between them.

This clonotype came up many times. The chain recombines TRBV6-6 with TRBJ2-3; a weak D match, TRBD2 (5 bases). There are 18 residues in the CDR3. V lost 3 bases and J lost 4, with 23 bases in between. The germline CDR1 and CDR2 sequences are MNHNY and SVGAGI (reference sequence). As DNA, the CDR3 is TGTGCCAGCAGTTATATCCGGGGAAGTATAATAAGGGCAGATACGCAGTATTTT. This encodes CASSYIRGSIIRADTQYF.

The chain links TRBV7-6 to TRBJ2-3, with D uncertain. This CDR3 is 13 amino acids long. The germline V gene encodes CDR1 SGHVS and CDR2 FNYEAQ. The V and J ends lost 7 bases and 10 bases respectively, with 18 bases between them. The DNA for the CDR3 is TGTGCCAGCACCGTATACTCCTCTCAGGCGCAGTATTTT. It codes for CASTVYSSQAQYF.

This clonotype was recorded at least ten times. The chain couples TRBV5-1 to TRBJ2-3; 9 bases fit TRBD2. Germline lookup yields CDR1 SGHRS and CDR2 YFSETQ. The CDR3 contains 15 residues. With 1 base clipped from V and 1 base from J, the junction kept 1 base outside the gene matches. CDR3 region: CASSLSSGGTDTQYF. DNA of the CDR3: TGCGCCAGCAGCTTGTCTAGCGGGGGCACAGATACGCAGTATTTT.

This clonotype was detected many times. The gene calls are TRBV6-5 and TRBJ1-2, with 7 bases lining up with TRBD1. Germline-derived CDR1 and CDR2 are MNHEY and SVGAGI. The ends lost 2 bases at V and 2 bases at J; junction bases unmatched: 11. The CDR3 has 17 amino acids. The CDR3 DNA reads as TGTGCCAGCAGTTACAGCGCTGGGACAGACCTGAACTATGGCTACACCTTC. The encoded protein is CASSYSAGTDLNYGYTF.

This clonotype was seen ten or more times. The chain couples TRBV3-1 to TRBJ2-3, with D maybe TRBD1 (5 bases). The V gene's germline CDR1 is LGHDT and CDR2 YNNKEL (reference sequence). This CDR3 has 14 amino acids. V lost 7 bases and J lost 0, with 11 bases in between. The CDR3 reads CASKPTASTDTQYF. The CDR3 nucleotides are TGTGCCAGCAAACCGACAGCCAGCACAGATACGCAGTATTTT.

This clonotype was seen at least ten times. The chain is built from TRBV18 and TRBJ1-2; no firm D call. The CDR3 totals 16 residues. Germline-derived CDR1 and CDR2 are KGHSH and LQKENI. V lost 2 bases and J 4 bases, leaving 17 bases between the germline ends. This CDR3 reads CASSPNPGLEGYGYTF. In DNA, the CDR3 is TGTGCCAGCTCACCAAATCCGGGGTTGGAGGGCTATGGCTACACCTTC.

In DNA form, the CDR3 reads TGTGCCAGCAGGTTAAGACAGTCCTCCTACAATGAGCAGTTCTTC. Its protein product is CASRLRQSSYNEQFF. The V call is TRBV5-5, the J call TRBJ2-1; TRBD1 is a possible D gene (5 bases). The germline CDR1 and CDR2 sequences are SGHKS and YYEKEE (reference sequence). The CDR3 runs to 15 residues. Trimming took off 5 bases at V and 0 bases at J, with 12 bases between the two ends.

This clonotype appeared many times. The CDR3 DNA reads as TGTGCCAGCTCACCACGGATAGCGGGGGCCACAGATACGCAGTATTTT. It specifies CASSPRIAGATDTQYF. The V call is TRBV18, the J call TRBJ2-3; 9 nucleotides match TRBD2. This CDR3 is 16 amino acids long. Germline V gene sequence: CDR1 KGHSH, CDR2 LQKENI. J lost 2 bases, V lost 1 base, and 4 bases had no gene match.

The table lists this clonotype with a count of one. CDR3 amino acids: CASSAMYQETQYF. CDR3 DNA: TGTGCCAGCAGTGCTATGTACCAAGAGACCCAGTACTTC. The rearrangement links TRBV2 to TRBJ2-5; D is unclear. The CDR3 has 13 amino acids. With 4 bases removed from V and 0 bases from J, the gap between germline ends came to 6 bases. Germline CDR1 and CDR2: SNHLY and FYNNEI.

A note on this clonotype: Germline and junction disagree at one end, which may indicate a read error. The rearrangement uses TRBV29-1 and TRBJ1-1, with TRBD1 as a possible D gene (6 bases). The germline CDR1 and CDR2 sequences are SQVTM and ANQGSEA. CDR3 length equals 11 residues. The CDR3 loop reads CSSVRDTEAFF. CDR3 DNA sequence: TGCAGCAGCGTCAGGGACACAGAAGCTTTCTTT. Full variable domain (outside the CDR3, taken from reference TRBV29-1 and TRBJ1-1): SAVISQKPSRDICQRGTSLTIQCQVDSQVTMMFWYRQQPGQSLTLIATANQGSEATYESGFVIDKFPISRPNLTFSTLTVSNMSPEDSSIYLCSSVRDTEAFFGQGTRLTVV.

CDR3 sequence (DNA): TGTGCCAGCAGCCTCCTCCAGGAGCACCCAGGGGATCCAGACAAAAACATTCAGTACTTC. As protein: CASSLLQEHPGDPDKNIQYF. V usage is TRBV27 and J usage is TRBJ2-4, with D tentatively TRBD1 (6 bases). The CDR3 has 20 residues. CDR1 MNHEY and CDR2 SMNVEV come from the germline V gene (reference sequence). V was pared by 6 bases and J by 3 bases, with 30 bases between.

This sequence joins TRBV6-2 or TRBV6-3 and TRBJ2-5, with D possibly TRBD2 on 6 matching bases. V dropped 7 bases and J dropped 3 bases, with 12 bases sitting between them. Germline V gene lookup returns CDR1 MNHEY and CDR2 SVGEGT. The CDR3 length is 13 residues. CDR3 residues: CASTPGLKETQYF. The CDR3 nucleotides are TGTGCCAGCACCCCCGGACTAAAAGAGACCCAGTACTTC.

Notes on this clonotype: This likely came from a read error, as a far larger clone is one base away. This chain uses TRBV22-1 with TRBJ1-2; the table's TRBD1 call for D was not verified on the DNA. TRBV22-1 has pseudogene status. This CDR3 has 13 residues. The DNA of the CDR3 is TGTGCCAACAGGCGACAGTTGAACTATGGCTACACCTTC. Translating gives CANRRQLNYGYTF.